This paragraph covers one TCR beta chain sequence. This clonotype was counted at least ten times. Its antigen is still unknown. No base quality information exists; no much larger clone differs at one position. These data are taken from a study of breast tumors, draining lymph nodes, adjacent tissues (dated by TCRdb to between 2015 and 2016). Regarding the complete study: The study compared TCR beta repertoires across tumor, adjacent nontumor tissue and axillary lymph nodes from breast cancer patients. In human breast cancer, the study set out to evaluate how tumor, surrounding tissue and draining lymph node repertoires relate to one another and whether T cells may move between these sites.

V is trimmed back by 1 base and J by 4 bases, and the junction contains 5 bases that no gene match accounts for. For CDR1 and CDR2, the germline V gene (reference sequence) lists SEHNR and FQNEAQ. The CDR3 starts with the cysteine, ends with the phenylalanine, and has 16 residues. Here the CDR3 DNA is all that survives: 48 bases in frame from base 1. Instrument used: Illumina HiSeq 2000. Multiplex PCR amplification was used to build the TCR beta chain libraries. High-throughput sequencing was used to analyze the amplified TCR beta chain products. TCRdb applied fastp at Q25 and MiXCR to the public reads, then kept only in-frame beta chains. Entries are consolidated by CDR3 protein sequence, retaining the most common genes and DNA. The sample data list around 150,000 distinct CDR3 sequences, and approximately 20% of these were observed just once. Of the sample, under 3% falls within the top ten clones.

The axillary draining lymph nodes of breast cancer patients were the source of the lymph node samples. The paper as a whole reports these results and caveats: The data were considered consistent with the idea that most tumor T cells come from the lymph node and then expand in tumor tissue. Rather than being directly demonstrated, the conclusion that tumor T cells originate in lymph nodes was presented as consistent with a hypothesis. In luminal-like breast cancer, tumor and nontumor tissue repertoires resembled each other significantly more than in basal-like breast cancer. Tumor T-cell repertoires showed less diversity than lymph node repertoires and more diversity than nontumor tissue repertoires, and tumor T-cell repertoires showed preferential V and J gene usage.

This clonotype was sampled from a female donor with breast cancer. Some clones in this sample may be carry-over from other donors' samples. Sequenced sample: axillary lymph node tissue. The chain joins TRBV7-9 to TRBJ2-1, with 9 bases matching TRBD2. The CDR3 reads as follows: CASSLEAGGGYNEQFF. Read as DNA, the sequence is TGTGCCAGCAGCTTAGAGGCGGGAGGGGGGTACAATGAGCAGTTCTTC.